The 2 T cell receptor beta chains listed next were all sequenced from one sample in a study of T cell changes during pregnancy in multiple sclerosis. Repertoires were generated with immunoSEQ multiplex PCR, while TCRdb's copy carries only in-frame clones and drops some. The sample carries some 62,000 clones, roughly 90% recorded once. The input for sequencing was peripheral blood, taken in the second trimester of pregnancy. Every receptor here comes from a female donor in good health, enrolled as a control in a pregnancy study.

The V and J genes are TRBV18 and TRBJ2-7, with 10 nucleotides matching TRBD2. Germline lookup yields CDR1 KGHSH and CDR2 LQKENI. V shed 5 bases and J 3 bases; nucleotides not matched to a gene: 4. The CDR3 spans 14 residues. The CDR3: CASSGASGSYEQYF. The DNA of the CDR3 is TGTGCCAGCTCAGGGGCTAGCGGGAGCTACGAGCAGTACTTC.

The V call is TRBV29-1, the J call TRBJ1-1, with D perhaps TRBD1 (6 bases). Germline-derived CDR1 and CDR2 are SQVTM and ANQGSEA. The CDR3 has 14 amino acids. Trimming took 6 bases from V and 4 from J, leaving 18 bases between them. In DNA form, the CDR3 reads TGCAGCGTCCGTAATGGGGGCGGTTTCACTGAAGCTTTCTTT. Its translation: CSVRNGGGFTEAFF.